A selection of T cell receptor beta chains follows, all from one sample in a study of T cell responses to AZD1222 COVID-19 vaccine. Repertoires were generated with immunoSEQ multiplex PCR, while TCRdb's copy carries only in-frame clones and drops some. The table shows about 160,000 clones, with 85% to 90% occurring only once. This specimen consisted of peripheral blood, obtained on day 0 of AZD1222 vaccination. These receptor sequences come from an adult in good health. CDR3s include the opening cysteine and the closing phenylalanine or tryptophan. Fields, in order: V gene, J gene, clone size, D gene, CDR3 DNA, CDR3 protein. A D gene is named only where the DNA matches it firmly. For some rows the clone size is stated as once, few or many, or as a class when expanded; others skip it.

TRBV2,TRBJ1-2,few,NA,TGTGCCAGCAGCCCCCCAGGGGCCCTGTCCTATGGCTACACCTTC,CASSPPGALSYGYTF
TRBV27,TRBJ2-7,NA,NA,TGTGCCAGCAGTTTTTGGCTAGCCGAATACTTTACCTACGAGCAGTACTTC,CASSFWLAEYFTYEQYF
TRBV7-2,TRBJ1-6,NA,NA,TGTGCCAGCAGCTTAGCGCTAGGTACAGGTTCCGTCAGTCCTTCACCCCTCCACTTT,CASSLALGTGSVSPSPLHF
TRBV6-5,TRBJ1-5,once,NA,TGTGCCAGCAGTTACTCGGGCAGGACAAATCAGCCCCAGCATTTT,CASSYSGRTNQPQHF
TRBV28,TRBJ2-7,few,NA,TGTGCCAGTCCATCCCGTGGCGAGCAGTACTTC,CASPSRGEQYF
TRBV6-5,TRBJ1-2,NA,NA,TGTGCCAGCAGTTACGGTCAGGGTAACGGCTACACCTTC,CASSYGQGNGYTF
TRBV2,TRBJ2-7,once,NA,TGTGCCAGCAGCAGCGACAGCTACGAGCAGTACTTC,CASSSDSYEQYF
TRBV12-5,TRBJ2-1,NA,NA,TGTGCTAGTGGTTCGGACAATGAGCAGTTCTTC,CASGSDNEQFF
TRBV5-1,TRBJ2-3,NA,TRBD1,TGCGCCAGCAGCTTGTACGGGACAGGGGAGTCAGATACGCAGTATTTT,CASSLYGTGESDTQYF
TRBV5-5,TRBJ1-6,NA,NA,TGTGCCAGCAGCTTGCTTCGAGGGGCAGGGGAGAATTCACCCCTCCACTTT,CASSLLRGAGENSPLHF
TRBV28,TRBJ1-2,few,NA,TGTGCCAGCAGTACACGGGTGGGGGGGAACTATGGCTACACCTTC,CASSTRVGGNYGYTF
TRBV12-5,TRBJ2-5,NA,NA,TGTGCTAGTGGGTCGGACAGCTCTCAAGAGACCCAGTACTTC,CASGSDSSQETQYF
TRBV28,TRBJ2-1,NA,TRBD1,TGTGCCAGCAGGTCCGACAGGGCCAATGAGCAGTTCTTC,CASRSDRANEQFF
TRBV29-1,TRBJ1-1,NA,NA,TGCAGCGTTCTCGGGGGGGTGAACACTGAAGCTTTCTTT,CSVLGGVNTEAFF
TRBV4-2,TRBJ2-7,NA,NA,TGTGCCAGCAGCCAAGGAAAAGAGCAGTACTTC,CASSQGKEQYF
TRBV10-1,TRBJ2-7,once,NA,TGCGCCAGCGGTAGTGAGCAGGAGATTCCCTACGAGCAGTACTTC,CASGSEQEIPYEQYF
TRBV6-5,TRBJ1-1,NA,TRBD1,TGTGCCAGCAGTCTACAGGGGGCTTTGGCTGAAGCTTTCTTT,CASSLQGALAEAFF
TRBV6-2/TRBV6-3,TRBJ1-5,NA,NA,TGTGCCAGCAGTTACGTGCCCGGGACAAGTCATAGCAATCAGCCCCAGCATTTT,CASSYVPGTSHSNQPQHF
TRBV28,TRBJ1-4,NA,NA,TGTGCCAGCAGCTATTTCGGAGAACTGTTTTTT,CASSYFGELFF
TRBV9,TRBJ2-1,NA,TRBD1,TGTGCCAGCAGCGTAGAAGGGACAGGGTGGGGCGAGCAGTTCTTC,CASSVEGTGWGEQFF
TRBV30,TRBJ1-2,NA,NA,TGTGCCTGGATAGAGGAGGGCTATGGCTACACCTTC,CAWIEEGYGYTF
TRBV18,TRBJ1-5,NA,TRBD1,TGTGCCAGCTCACAGACAGGGGCAGGCAATCAGCCCCAGCATTTT,CASSQTGAGNQPQHF
TRBV19,TRBJ2-1,NA,TRBD2,TGTGCCAGTAGTATGATTCGCGGGAGCGATGAGCAGTTCTTC,CASSMIRGSDEQFF
TRBV25-1,TRBJ2-7,once,NA,TGTGCCAGCAGCGGGGCTTACTACGAGCAGTACTTC,CASSGAYYEQYF
TRBV28,TRBJ2-7,NA,NA,TGTGCCAGCAGTGGGGGGGACAGGAACGAGCAGTACTTC,CASSGGDRNEQYF
TRBV6-2/TRBV6-3,TRBJ2-7,once,TRBD2,TGTGCCAGCAGTTACTCACACCGGACTAGCAGCTACGAGCAGTACTTC,CASSYSHRTSSYEQYF
TRBV7-9,TRBJ1-2,NA,TRBD1,TGTGCCAGCAGCTTAGGTCTGGGACAGGGCTATGGCTACACCTTC,CASSLGLGQGYGYTF
TRBV18,TRBJ2-5,NA,TRBD1,TGTGCCAGCTCACGTGGGACAGGGAAAGAGACCCAGTACTTC,CASSRGTGKETQYF
TRBV7-9,TRBJ2-2,NA,TRBD2,TGTGCCAGCAGCCGCCGGGAGGGGGTGAACACCGGGGAGCTGTTTTTT,CASSRREGVNTGELFF
TRBV6-5,TRBJ1-2,NA,NA,TGTGCCAGCAGTTACTCCCTTCTTGGGGACTATGGCTACACCTTC,CASSYSLLGDYGYTF
TRBV6-5,TRBJ1-1,NA,TRBD1,TGTGCCAGCGGGGGACAGTTGAACACTGAAGCTTTCTTT,CASGGQLNTEAFF
TRBV24-1,TRBJ2-3,NA,TRBD1,TGTGCCACCAGTGGCCCGACAGGGACGGCCACAGATACGCAGTATTTT,CATSGPTGTATDTQYF
TRBV28,TRBJ1-1,NA,NA,TGTGCCAGCAGTATCGGTCTTGGACAGCTGAACACTGAAGCTTTCTTT,CASSIGLGQLNTEAFF
TRBV30,TRBJ1-2,NA,TRBD1,TGTGCCTGGATGTGGCCAGGGGGGGGCTACACCTTC,CAWMWPGGGYTF
TRBV7-9,TRBJ2-6,NA,NA,TGTGCCAGCAGCTCCGACTCAGGGTGGCGCTCTGGGGCCAACGTCCTGACTTTC,CASSSDSGWRSGANVLTF
TRBV5-8,TRBJ1-3,NA,TRBD1,TGTGCCAGCAGAAGGACAGGGGTGAACACCATATATTTT,CASRRTGVNTIYF
TRBV3-1/TRBV3-2,TRBJ2-3,NA,NA,TGTGCCAGCAGCCTGAAGAATCAGGGGACTCGGAGTCGATATACGCAGTATTTT,CASSLKNQGTRSRYTQYF
TRBV9,TRBJ2-3,NA,TRBD2,TGTGCCAGCAGCCCGACTAGCGGGGCGGAAGATACGCAGTATTTT,CASSPTSGAEDTQYF
TRBV28,TRBJ1-2,NA,NA,TGTGCCAGCAGTCCCCGACAGTACTCCCGAACAGGCTCTAACTATGGCTACACCTTC,CASSPRQYSRTGSNYGYTF
TRBV11-2,TRBJ2-3,NA,NA,TGTGCCAGCAGCCGATCAGATACGCAGTATTTT,CASSRSDTQYF
TRBV4-2,TRBJ2-6,NA,TRBD2,TGTGCCAGCAGCCAAAAGGGACTAGAGTCTGGGGCCAACGTCCTGACTTTC,CASSQKGLESGANVLTF
TRBV7-2,TRBJ1-5,NA,NA,TGTGCCAGCAGCTCCGAAAATAGCAATCAGCCCCAGCATTTT,CASSSENSNQPQHF
TRBV5-1,TRBJ2-7,NA,NA,TGCGCCAGCAGCTTGAAATTTAGCTCCTACGAGCAGTACTTC,CASSLKFSSYEQYF
TRBV7-9,TRBJ2-2,NA,TRBD1,TGTGCCAGCAGCTTAGGCACAGGGGGCGCAGGCACCGGGGAGCTGTTTTTT,CASSLGTGGAGTGELFF
TRBV6-2/TRBV6-3,TRBJ1-1,NA,NA,TGTGCCAGCAGTCAGACCCCTCCAGGGAACACTGAAGCTTTCTTT,CASSQTPPGNTEAFF
TRBV28,TRBJ1-4,NA,TRBD1,TGTGCCAGCAGGCGACAGGGAAATGAAAAACTGTTTTTT,CASRRQGNEKLFF
TRBV9,TRBJ1-6,NA,NA,TGTGCCAGCAGCGTAGAGGGGCAAAATTCACCCCTCCACTTT,CASSVEGQNSPLHF
TRBV30,TRBJ1-5,NA,NA,TGTGCCTGGAGTGTGAATAGCGCCCAGCATTTT,CAWSVNSAQHF
TRBV18,TRBJ1-2,NA,TRBD1,TGTGCCAGCTCACCTGAGGGGGCGCCGGGCTATGGCTACACCTTC,CASSPEGAPGYGYTF
TRBV6-2/TRBV6-3,TRBJ2-4,NA,TRBD2,TGTGCCAGCAGTTACCTTGGGGGGGAGGTAGCCAAAAACATTCAGTACTTC,CASSYLGGEVAKNIQYF
TRBV7-8,TRBJ1-3,NA,NA,TGTGCCAGCAGCCCCTTCCCAGGAAACACCATATATTTT,CASSPFPGNTIYF
TRBV28,TRBJ1-4,NA,TRBD1,TGTGCCAGCAGCGGGACAGGGGGAGGCGAAAAACTGTTTTTT,CASSGTGGGEKLFF
TRBV29-1,TRBJ1-1,NA,NA,TGCAGCGCCGTCGGGTACCGGGAAACTGAAGCTTTCTTT,CSAVGYRETEAFF
TRBV27,TRBJ1-2,NA,NA,TGTGCCAGCAGGCAGACGGCTAAGTATGGCTACACCTTC,CASRQTAKYGYTF